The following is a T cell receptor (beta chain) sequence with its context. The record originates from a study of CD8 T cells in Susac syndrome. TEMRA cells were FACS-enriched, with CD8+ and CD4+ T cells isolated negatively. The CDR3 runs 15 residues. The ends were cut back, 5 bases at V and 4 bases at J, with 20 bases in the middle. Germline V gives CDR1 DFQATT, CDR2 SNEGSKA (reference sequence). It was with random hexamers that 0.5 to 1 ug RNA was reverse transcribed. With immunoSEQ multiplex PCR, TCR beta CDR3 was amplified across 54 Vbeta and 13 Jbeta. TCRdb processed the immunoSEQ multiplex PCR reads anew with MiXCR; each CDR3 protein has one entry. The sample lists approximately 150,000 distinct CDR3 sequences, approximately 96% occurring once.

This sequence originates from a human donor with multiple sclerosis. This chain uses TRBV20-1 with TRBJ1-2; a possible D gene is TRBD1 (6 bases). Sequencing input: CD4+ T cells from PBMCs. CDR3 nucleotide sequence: TGCAGTGCTGTCCGAGAAAGGGGGTACGGCTATGGCTACACCTTC. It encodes CSAVRERGYGYGYTF.